These 22 T cell receptor beta chains came from one sample sequenced in a study of blood T cells in healthy people across ages. A second 7 to 11 cycle PCR used barcoded and J-beta primers. One entry per CDR3 protein, called by TCRdb with MiXCR from the 5' RACE reads. Counted here are about 560,000 distinct CDR3 sequences, approximately 26% occurring once; the ten biggest clones make up approximately 4%. These sequences were also reported in another study, on T cells of mothers and their children.

The specimen was blood. These receptors were collected from a boy between 2 and 10 years old in good health.

This chain connects TRBV20-1 to TRBJ2-7; no reliable D call. The CDR3 has 15 residues. CDR1 DFQATT and CDR2 SNEGSKA come from the germline V gene (reference sequence). V was shortened by 3 bases and J by 3 bases, with 18 bases between the two germline ends. The DNA of the CDR3 is TGCAGTGCTAGGAGGATCGGACCCCCGAGCTACGAGCAGTACTTC. This translates into CSARRIGPPSYEQYF.

The chain is built from TRBV5-4 and TRBJ2-5, with 8 bases that match TRBD2. The J call is uncertain, as TRBJ2-1 better fits the DNA end. The V gene's germline CDR1 is SGHNT and CDR2 YYREEE (reference sequence). The CDR3 has 16 amino acids. The CDR3 loop reads CASSLAAGAPGNEQFF. For the CDR3, the DNA is TGTGCCAGCAGCTTGGCAGCGGGGGCCCCCGGCAATGAGCAGTTCTTC.

The chain uses TRBV20-1 and TRBJ1-1; no clear D gene. Germline V gives CDR1 DFQATT, CDR2 SNEGSKA (reference sequence). This CDR3 region has 12 residues. The V gene lost 6 bases and the J gene lost 2 bases, with 10 bases spanning the gap. The CDR3 sequence is CSAPGRNTEAFF. The DNA for the CDR3 is TGCAGTGCCCCAGGTCGAAACACTGAAGCTTTCTTT.

CDR3: CASSQGPWGANVLTF. DNA of the CDR3: TGTGCCAGCAGCCAAGGTCCCTGGGGGGCCAACGTCCTGACTTTC. The chain links TRBV7-9 to TRBJ2-6; the D is unclear. The germline V and J ends were trimmed by 5 bases and 4 bases, with 12 bases remaining between them. Germline lookup yields CDR1 SEHNR and CDR2 FQNEAQ (reference sequence). The CDR3 has 15 amino acids.

This clonotype was counted between two and nine times. The chain recombines TRBV10-3 with TRBJ2-5; TRBD1 aligns across 7 bases. The trim removed 4 bases at V and 1 base at J, leaving 9 bases unmatched. Germline V gene sequence: CDR1 ENHRY, CDR2 SYGVKD. The CDR3 loop spans 16 amino acids. The CDR3 is CAISGGQNNRQETQYF. CDR3 nucleotides: TGTGCCATCAGTGGGGGACAGAACAACCGCCAAGAGACCCAGTACTTC.

This chain uses TRBV4-3 with TRBJ1-4; no firm D call. CDR3 length equals 12 residues. The germline V gene has CDR1 LGHNA and CDR2 YSLEER. Trimming cost V 0 bases and J 8 bases, with 4 bases left between them. This CDR3 is CASSQDGEKLFF. The CDR3, as DNA: TGCGCCAGCAGCCAAGACGGGGAAAAACTGTTTTTT.

This clonotype was counted only a few times. The J gene is TRBJ1-1, the V gene TRBV6-6, with no clear D. In germline, CDR1 is MNHNY, CDR2 SVGAGI (reference sequence). V lost 11 bases and J lost 0, with 13 bases in between. This CDR3 region has 13 residues. CDR3 nucleotide sequence: TGTGCCTCAGGCTCGGGAATGAACACTGAAGCTTTCTTT. This encodes CASGSGMNTEAFF.

This clonotype turned up a few times. V is TRBV5-1 and J is TRBJ2-7, with TRBD1 matching over 10 bases. Germline CDR1 is SGHRS and CDR2 is YFSETQ. CDR3 length: 14 residues. Unmatched junction bases numbered 9, after V lost 1 base and J lost 11 bases. Here the CDR3 reads CASSLQRDRGQKYF. The CDR3, as DNA: TGCGCCAGCAGCTTGCAGAGGGACAGGGGCCAAAAGTACTTC.

The sample holds a few counts of this clonotype. CDR3 sequence reads: CASSSSFNTGELFF. The CDR3 bases are TGTGCCAGCAGCTCCTCCTTCAATACCGGGGAGCTGTTTTTT. The V gene is TRBV7-9, the J gene TRBJ2-2; D remains ambiguous. This CDR3 spans 14 amino acids. V was shortened by 4 bases and J by 5 bases, with 11 bases between the two germline ends. The germline V gene has CDR1 SEHNR and CDR2 FQNEAQ (reference sequence).

V is TRBV11-2 and J is TRBJ2-1; D not resolved. CDR3 length: 15 amino acids. Trimming removed 0 bases at V and 4 bases at J, with 10 bases between. Per germline, CDR1 SGHAT and CDR2 FQNNGV. This CDR3 reads CASSLDLAEYNEQFF. The CDR3 bases are TGTGCCAGCAGCTTAGATTTGGCAGAGTACAATGAGCAGTTCTTC.

With respect to this clonotype: One end of the junction is discordant with germline, which a read error may explain. This chain uses TRBV29-1 with TRBJ2-5, with a weak D call TRBD1 (6 bases). From germline, CDR1 is SQVTM and CDR2 ANQGSEA. CDR3 length equals 11 residues. The CDR3 here is CSATGNYEQCF. For the CDR3, the DNA is TGCAGCGCCACAGGGAACTACGAGCAGTGCTTC.

The chain is built from TRBV9 and TRBJ2-7; no clear D gene. Trimming left V 0 bases short and J 6 bases short, with 13 bases between. From germline, CDR1 is SGDLS and CDR2 YYNGEE. CDR3 length equals 14 residues. For the CDR3, the DNA is TGTGCCAGCAGCGTAGACCTGACAAGGCGCGAGCAGTACTTC. Translating it yields CASSVDLTRREQYF.

This clonotype has a handful of counts. The J gene is TRBJ2-5, the V gene TRBV5-1; 7 nucleotides agree with TRBD2. This CDR3 region has 15 residues. CDR1 is SGHRS, CDR2 YFSETQ, per germline. The V segment lost 1 base and the J segment 5 bases; nucleotides outside the gene matches: 8. The CDR3 spells CASSLLADPGETQYF. In nucleotides, the CDR3 is TGCGCCAGCAGCTTGCTAGCGGATCCAGGGGAGACCCAGTACTTC.

The genes are TRBV20-1 and TRBJ2-5, with TRBD2 matching 7 bases. The trim removed 3 bases at V and 2 bases at J, leaving 3 bases unmatched. The CDR3 sequence is 13 residues long. Germline CDR1 and CDR2: DFQATT and SNEGSKA (reference sequence). This CDR3 is CSARTSTQETQYF. In DNA, the CDR3 is TGCAGTGCTAGGACTAGCACTCAAGAGACCCAGTACTTC.

The V call is TRBV12-3 or TRBV12-4, the J call TRBJ2-1, with TRBD2 as a possible D gene (6 bases). The CDR3 runs to 14 residues. V was trimmed by 3 bases and J by 9 bases, leaving 15 bases between them. CDR3 sequence reads: CASSLMAAGSEQFF. CDR3 in DNA: TGTGCCAGCAGTTTGATGGCGGCGGGGTCTGAGCAGTTCTTC.

This clonotype was found a few times. This sequence joins TRBV19 and TRBJ2-5, with TRBD2 matching 7 bases. The CDR3 loop spans 15 amino acids. Trimming took 5 bases from V and 3 from J; bases not matched to a gene: 9. Germline-derived CDR1 and CDR2 are LNHDA and SQIVND (reference sequence). The CDR3 DNA is TGTGCCAGTAGTGCGGGGCGCGGGAGTGAAGAGACCCAGTACTTC. Translating gives CASSAGRGSEETQYF.

To note about this clonotype: An end of the junction differs from the germline gene, which may be a read error. The rearrangement links TRBV5-5 to TRBJ2-6, with 8 bases fitting TRBD2. Germline lookup yields CDR1 SGHKS and CDR2 YYEKEE (reference sequence). The CDR3 has 17 amino acids. The CDR3 reads CASSLAPGRAGANVVTF. CDR3 DNA sequence: TGTGCCAGCAGCTTGGCCCCCGGGAGGGCTGGGGCCAACGTCGTGACTTTC.

The V call is TRBV3-1, the J call TRBJ1-2; no definite D call. Between the trimmed V and J ends, which lost 2 bases and 4 bases, there was a span of 11 bases. The CDR3 spans 14 residues. CDR1 is LGHDT, CDR2 YNNKEL, per germline (reference sequence). CDR3 coding DNA: TGTGCCAGCAGCCAAACTGACGGACGCTATGGCTACACCTTC. Protein: CASSQTDGRYGYTF. The whole variable domain, filled in from reference TRBV3-1 and TRBJ1-2, reads DTAVSQTPKYLVTQMGNDKSIKCEQNLGHDTMYWYKQDSKKFLKIMFSYNNKELIINETVPNRFSPKSPDKAHLNLHINSLELGDSAVYFCASSQTDGRYGYTFGSGTRLTVV.

The rearrangement joins TRBV20-1 to TRBJ2-5; the match to TRBD2 covers 7 bases. In germline, CDR1 is DFQATT, CDR2 SNEGSKA (reference sequence). Germline trimming cut 3 bases from V and 2 bases from J; bases unmatched to any gene: 6. The CDR3 is made up of 14 amino acids. The CDR3 region is CSASPGTIQETQYF. For the CDR3, the DNA is TGCAGTGCTAGTCCCGGGACTATACAAGAGACCCAGTACTTC.

The V call is TRBV6-2 or TRBV6-3, the J call TRBJ2-1; D gene uncertain. Deletions cut 2 bases from V and 3 bases from J, with 11 bases between. CDR3 length: 15 amino acids. The germline V gene has CDR1 MNHEY and CDR2 SVGEGT. The CDR3 bases are TGTGCCAGCAGTTACCCCCAGAATAACTACAATGAGCAGTTCTTC. Translated, it gives CASSYPQNNYNEQFF.

This clonotype appeared a few times. This chain connects TRBV12-3 or TRBV12-4 to TRBJ2-5; 10 nucleotides align to TRBD2. The closer fit of TRBJ2-7 to the DNA end suggests the J call may be wrong. This CDR3 region has 18 residues. The CDR3 sequence: CASSFSGGPGLAPYEQYF. CDR3 nucleotide sequence: TGTGCCAGCAGTTTCTCAGGGGGGCCGGGACTAGCGCCATACGAGCAGTACTTC.

This CDR3 reads CASSYQGQLVADTQYF. The CDR3 DNA is TGCGCCAGCAGCTACCAAGGTCAACTGGTGGCAGATACGCAGTATTTT. The V and J genes are TRBV5-1 and TRBJ2-3; D call uncertain. V was trimmed by 3 bases and J by 4 bases, leaving 18 bases between them. This CDR3 comprises 16 residues. Germline assignment: CDR1 SGHRS and CDR2 YFSETQ. Supplemented by reference TRBV5-1 and TRBJ2-3, the full variable domain reads KAGVTQTPRYLIKTRGQQVTLSCSPISGHRSVSWYQQTPGQGLQFLFEYFSETQRNKGNFPGRFSGRQFSNSRSEMNVSTLELGDSALYLCASSYQGQLVADTQYFGPGTRLTVL.